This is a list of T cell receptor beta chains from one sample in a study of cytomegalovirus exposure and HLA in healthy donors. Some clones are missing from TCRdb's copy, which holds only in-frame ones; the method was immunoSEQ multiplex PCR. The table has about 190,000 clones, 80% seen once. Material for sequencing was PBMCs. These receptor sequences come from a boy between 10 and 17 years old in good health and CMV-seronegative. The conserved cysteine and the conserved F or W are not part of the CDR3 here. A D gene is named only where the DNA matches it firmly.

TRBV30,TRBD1,AWAEGGAFPYGYT
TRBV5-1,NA,ASSLVRVWGDHSPLH
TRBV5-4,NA,ASSLDDSYEQY
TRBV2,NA,ASSQQGPPRGGYT
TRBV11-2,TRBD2,ASSLGRGGRDDGEQF
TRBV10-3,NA,AITEGVNYSYEQY
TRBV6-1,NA,ASSEARLGEQY
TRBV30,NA,AWNLNSPLH
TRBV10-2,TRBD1,ASSVQGAVNEQF
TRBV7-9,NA,ASIQFRAGANVLT
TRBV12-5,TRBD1,ASGLVVMTGTGNTIY
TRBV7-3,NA,ASSRGYPGNEQY
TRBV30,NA,ASSVPSYSGNTIY
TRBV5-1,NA,ASSLDAGAHQPQH
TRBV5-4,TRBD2,ASSPSGSKETQY
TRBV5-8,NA,ASSFRQGIYEQY
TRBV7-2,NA,ASSEEGRKENSPLH
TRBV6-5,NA,ASSTGSGYSPLH
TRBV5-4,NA,ASSSRRGDNTGELF
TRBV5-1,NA,ASKFGGSSYEQY
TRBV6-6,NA,ASSYSAYEQY
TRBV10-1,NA,ASSVATFDEQF
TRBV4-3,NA,ASSQGVPPSYNEQF
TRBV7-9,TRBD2,ASSIRGLAGGLIDNEQF
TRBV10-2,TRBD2,ASTGSGGPQETQY
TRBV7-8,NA,ASSLRQDSYEQY
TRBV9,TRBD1,ASSVGWGQGAWTEAF
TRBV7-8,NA,ASSKNRDGGNTIY
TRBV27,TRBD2,ASSIHLAEYNEQF
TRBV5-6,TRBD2,ASSRGRAGDTQY
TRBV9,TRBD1,ASSADRVGNTIY
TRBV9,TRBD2,ASSVVGEGLNTGELF
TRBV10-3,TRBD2,AISESAGTGLAGHTGELF
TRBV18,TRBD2,ASSPSGRAVEQY
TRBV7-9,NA,SSSSSAGVGSNQPQH
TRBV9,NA,ASSMERAANEKLF
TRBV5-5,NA,ASSLGHGYGAYEQY
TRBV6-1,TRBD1,ASSRTGSSNQPQH
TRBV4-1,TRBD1,ASSRTGDGGAEEQY
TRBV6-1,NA,ASVPRDGYT
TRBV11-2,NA,ASSWRGGKNNEQF
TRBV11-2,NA,ASSLDPLSATYEQY
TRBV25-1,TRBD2,ASSESRTSGSTDTQY
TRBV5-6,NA,ASSAYLADNEQF
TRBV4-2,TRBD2,ASSGSGGAGADTQY
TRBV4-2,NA,ASSLRQEADTQY
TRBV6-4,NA,ASSDRGEPSTDTQY
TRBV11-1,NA,ASTQGYGYT
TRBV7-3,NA,ASSVARTGDTQY